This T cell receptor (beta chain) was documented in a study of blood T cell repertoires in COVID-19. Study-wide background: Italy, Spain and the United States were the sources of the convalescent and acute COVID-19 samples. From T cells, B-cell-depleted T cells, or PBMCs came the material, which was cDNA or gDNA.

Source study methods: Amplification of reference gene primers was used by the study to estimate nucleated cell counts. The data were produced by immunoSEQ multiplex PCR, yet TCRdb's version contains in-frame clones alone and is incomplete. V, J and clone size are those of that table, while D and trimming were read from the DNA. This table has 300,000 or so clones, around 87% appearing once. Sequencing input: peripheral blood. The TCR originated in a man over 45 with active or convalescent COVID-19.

The CDR3 DNA is TGCGCCAGCAGCTTGTCGGGGGGCGGAAACATTCAGTACTTC. This sequence encodes CASSLSGGGNIQYF. The V and J genes are TRBV5-1 and TRBJ2-4; a weak D match, TRBD2 (7 bases). The length of the CDR3 is 14 residues. V lost 1 base, J lost 6 bases, and 11 bases lay in between. Per the germline V gene, CDR1 is SGHRS and CDR2 is YFSETQ.